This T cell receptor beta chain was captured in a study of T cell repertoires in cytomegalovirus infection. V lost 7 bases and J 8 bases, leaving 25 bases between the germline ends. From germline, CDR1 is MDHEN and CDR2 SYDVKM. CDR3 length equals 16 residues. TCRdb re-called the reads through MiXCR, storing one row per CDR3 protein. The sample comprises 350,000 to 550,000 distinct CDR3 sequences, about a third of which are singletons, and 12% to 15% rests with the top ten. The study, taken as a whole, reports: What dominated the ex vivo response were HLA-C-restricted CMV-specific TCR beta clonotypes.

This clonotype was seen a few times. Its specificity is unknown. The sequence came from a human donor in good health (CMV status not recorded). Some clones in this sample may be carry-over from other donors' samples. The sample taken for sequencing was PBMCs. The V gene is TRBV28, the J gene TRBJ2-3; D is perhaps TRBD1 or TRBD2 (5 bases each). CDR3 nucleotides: TGTGCCAGCAATTCCCTGGCAGGGCAGGGAAGCGGTACGCAGTATTTT. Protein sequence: CASNSLAGQGSGTQYF.